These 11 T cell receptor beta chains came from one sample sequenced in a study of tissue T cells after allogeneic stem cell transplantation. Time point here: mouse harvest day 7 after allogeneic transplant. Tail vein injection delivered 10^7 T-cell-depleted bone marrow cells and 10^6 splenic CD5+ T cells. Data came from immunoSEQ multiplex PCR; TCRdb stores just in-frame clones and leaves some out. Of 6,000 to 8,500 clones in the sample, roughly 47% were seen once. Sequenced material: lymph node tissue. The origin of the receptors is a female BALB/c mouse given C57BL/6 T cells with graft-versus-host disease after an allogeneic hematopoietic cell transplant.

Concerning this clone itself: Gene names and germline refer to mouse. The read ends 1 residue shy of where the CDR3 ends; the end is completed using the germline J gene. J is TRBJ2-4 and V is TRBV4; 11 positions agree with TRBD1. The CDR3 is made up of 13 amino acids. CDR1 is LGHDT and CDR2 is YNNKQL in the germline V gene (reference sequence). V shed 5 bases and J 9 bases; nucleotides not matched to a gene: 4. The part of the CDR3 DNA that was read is TGTGCCAGCAGCACCCGGGACAGGGGGACCTTGTAC. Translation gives CASSTRDRGTLY. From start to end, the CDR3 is CASSTRDRGTLYF.

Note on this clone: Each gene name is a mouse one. CDR3 DNA (partial): TGTGCCAGCAGTTACAGGGGGGGCACCGGGCAGCTCTAC. Translated, it gives CASSYRGGTGQLY. The entire CDR3 reads CASSYRGGTGQLYF. The J gene is TRBJ2-2, the V gene TRBV14, with D possibly being TRBD1 (8 bases). The CDR3 extends 1 residue past the end of the read, so its final part is completed from the germline J gene. The CDR3 length is 14 residues. Germline lookup yields CDR1 SGHDT and CDR2 FRDEAV. Trimming stripped 3 bases from V and 4 bases from J, with 10 bases between.

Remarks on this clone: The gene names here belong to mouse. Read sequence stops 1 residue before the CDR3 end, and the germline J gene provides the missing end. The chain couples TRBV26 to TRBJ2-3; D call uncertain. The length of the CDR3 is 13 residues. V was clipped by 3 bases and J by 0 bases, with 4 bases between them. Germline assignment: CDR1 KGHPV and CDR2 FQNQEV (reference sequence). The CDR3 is CASSLPSAETLYF. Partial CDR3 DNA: TGTGCCAGCAGTCTCCCCAGTGCAGAAACGCTGTAT.

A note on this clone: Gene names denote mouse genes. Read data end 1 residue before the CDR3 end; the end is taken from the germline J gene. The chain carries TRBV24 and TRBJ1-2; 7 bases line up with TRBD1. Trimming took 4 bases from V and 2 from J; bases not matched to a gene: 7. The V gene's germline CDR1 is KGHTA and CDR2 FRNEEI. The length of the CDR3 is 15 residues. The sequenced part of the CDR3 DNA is TGTGCCAGCAGTCCTCGGCAGGGGGGGAACTCCGACTACACC. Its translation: CASSPRQGGNSDYT. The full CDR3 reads CASSPRQGGNSDYTF.

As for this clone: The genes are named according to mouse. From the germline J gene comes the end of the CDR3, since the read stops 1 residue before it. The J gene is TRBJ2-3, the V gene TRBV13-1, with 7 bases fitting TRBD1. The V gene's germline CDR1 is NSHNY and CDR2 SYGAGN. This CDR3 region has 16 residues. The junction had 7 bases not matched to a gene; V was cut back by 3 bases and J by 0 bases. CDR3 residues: CASSGGPGGSAETLYF. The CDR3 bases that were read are TGTGCCAGCAGTGGGGGCCCAGGGGGTAGTGCAGAAACGCTGTAT.

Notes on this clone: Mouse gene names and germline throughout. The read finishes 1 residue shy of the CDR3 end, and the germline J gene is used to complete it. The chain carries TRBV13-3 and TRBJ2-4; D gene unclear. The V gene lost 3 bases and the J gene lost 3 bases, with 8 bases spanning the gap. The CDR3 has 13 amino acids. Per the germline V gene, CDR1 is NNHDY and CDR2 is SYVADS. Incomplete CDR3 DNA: TGTGCCAGCAGTGGGGGTGGGCAAAACACCTTGTAC. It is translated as CASSGGGQNTLY. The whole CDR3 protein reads CASSGGGQNTLYF.

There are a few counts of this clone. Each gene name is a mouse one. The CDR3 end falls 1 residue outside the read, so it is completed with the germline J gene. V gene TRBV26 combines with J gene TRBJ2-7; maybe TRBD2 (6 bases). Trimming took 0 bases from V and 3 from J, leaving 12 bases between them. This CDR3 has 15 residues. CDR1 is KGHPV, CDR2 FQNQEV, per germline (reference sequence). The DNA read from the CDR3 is TGTGCCAGCAGTCTGTCGATTTGGGGGTTCTATGAACAGTAC. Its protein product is CASSLSIWGFYEQY. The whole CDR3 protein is CASSLSIWGFYEQYF.

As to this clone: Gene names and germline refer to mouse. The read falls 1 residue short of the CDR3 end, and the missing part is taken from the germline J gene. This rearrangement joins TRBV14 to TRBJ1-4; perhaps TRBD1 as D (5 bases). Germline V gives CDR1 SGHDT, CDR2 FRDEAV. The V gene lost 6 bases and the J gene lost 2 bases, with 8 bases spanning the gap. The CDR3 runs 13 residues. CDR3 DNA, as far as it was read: TGTGCCAGCACCGGGACCTCCAACGAAAGATTATTT. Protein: CASTGTSNERLF. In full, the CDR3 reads CASTGTSNERLFF. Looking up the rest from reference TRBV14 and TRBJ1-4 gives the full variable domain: EAGVTQSPRYAVLQEGQAVSFWCDPISGHDTLYWYQQPRDQGPQLLVYFRDEAVIDNSQLPSDRFSAVRPKGTNSTLKIQSAKQGDTATYLCASTGTSNERLFFGHGTKLSVL.

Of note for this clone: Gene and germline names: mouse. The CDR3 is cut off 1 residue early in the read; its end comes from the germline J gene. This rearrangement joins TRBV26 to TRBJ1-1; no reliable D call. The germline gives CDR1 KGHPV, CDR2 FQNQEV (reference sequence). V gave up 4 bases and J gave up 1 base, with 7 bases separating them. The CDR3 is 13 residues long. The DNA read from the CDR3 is TGTGCCAGCAGTCCGGCAGGAAACACAGAAGTCTTC. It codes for CASSPAGNTEVF. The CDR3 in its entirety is CASSPAGNTEVFF.

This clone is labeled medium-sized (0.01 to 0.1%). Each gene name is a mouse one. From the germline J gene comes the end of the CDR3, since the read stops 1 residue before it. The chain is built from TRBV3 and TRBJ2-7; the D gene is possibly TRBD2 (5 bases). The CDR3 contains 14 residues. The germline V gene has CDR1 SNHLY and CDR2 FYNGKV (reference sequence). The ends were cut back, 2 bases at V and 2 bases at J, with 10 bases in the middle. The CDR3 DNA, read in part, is TGTGCCAGCAGCTTAAGATGGGGTCCCTATGAACAGTAC. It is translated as CASSLRWGPYEQY. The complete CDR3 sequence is CASSLRWGPYEQYF.

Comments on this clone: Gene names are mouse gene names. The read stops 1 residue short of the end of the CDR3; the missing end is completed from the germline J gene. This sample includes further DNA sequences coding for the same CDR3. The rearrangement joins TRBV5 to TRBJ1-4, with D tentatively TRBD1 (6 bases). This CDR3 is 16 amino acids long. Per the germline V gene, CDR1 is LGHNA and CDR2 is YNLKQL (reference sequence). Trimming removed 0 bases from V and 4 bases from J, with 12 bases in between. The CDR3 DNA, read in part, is TGTGCCAGCAGCCAAGAAACGGGACAATACAACGAAAGATTATTT. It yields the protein CASSQETGQYNERLF. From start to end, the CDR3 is CASSQETGQYNERLFF.